This TCR beta chain derives from a study of T cell repertoires in cytomegalovirus infection. As for the study in general: CMV infection plus the matching HLA type was flagged by public TCR beta signatures. Findings of the study overall: Carriers of CMV and the relevant HLA type were discriminated by public TCR beta frequency. CMV-specific HLA-C-restricted TCR beta clonotypes dominated the ex vivo response.

Sample share makes this clonotype medium-sized. No antigen is known for it. CDR3 size: 15 residues. Trimming at V came to 5 bases and at J to 2 bases, leaving 7 bases not matched to a gene. Germline V lookup: CDR1 SGHTA, CDR2 FQGNSA. In TCRdb, the reads were re-called with MiXCR into one record per CDR3 protein. The data show some 320,000 distinct CDR3 sequences, more than 8% seen once. The sequence derives from a human donor in good health (CMV status not recorded). Some clones in this sample may be carry-over from other donors' samples. The sequenced sample consisted of PBMCs. The chain uses TRBV7-2 and TRBJ2-3; TRBD1 agrees at 7 bases. DNA for the CDR3: TGTGCCAGCAGCCGCGTGGGACAGCTCACAGATACGCAGTATTTT. Protein sequence: CASSRVGQLTDTQYF.